The 6 T cell receptor beta chains in this list originate from one sample, sequenced in a study. TCRdb used MiXCR to reprocess the RT-PCR reads, holding one entry per CDR3 protein. The sample consists of hundreds of thousands of distinct CDR3 sequences, approximately 15% of them appearing once. What was sequenced was memory CD4+ T cells from blood. Every receptor here comes from a female donor in good health, serving as a healthy control.

The chain joins TRBV27 to TRBJ1-5; D perhaps matches TRBD1 (6 bases). Germline CDR1 reads MNHEY; CDR2 reads SMNVEV (reference sequence). Trimming stripped 6 bases from V and 5 bases from J, with 14 bases between. The CDR3 consists of 14 residues. The CDR3 DNA reads as TGTGCCAGCAGCCGAGGGGCAGGGGATCAGCCCCAGCATTTT. It specifies CASSRGAGDQPQHF.

In this sample, this clonotype turned up many times. The rearrangement joins TRBV20-1 to TRBJ2-2; the D gene is possibly TRBD1 (6 bases). Germline CDR1 reads DFQATT; CDR2 reads SNEGSKA (reference sequence). Trimming took off 3 bases at V and 6 bases at J, with 11 bases between the two ends. CDR3 size: 13 residues. In DNA form, the CDR3 reads TGCAGTGCTAGGGTCAGGGGCGCCGGGGAGCTGTTTTTT. The encoded protein is CSARVRGAGELFF.

As concerns this clonotype: At one boundary the junction diverges from the germline segment, which might be a read error. The chain carries TRBV7-3 and TRBJ2-5; D is possibly TRBD2 (5 bases). Germline V CDR1 and CDR2: SGHTA, FQGTGA. This CDR3 spans 14 amino acids. CDR3 region: CASNLNGEKETQYF. Here the CDR3 DNA reads TGTGCCAGCAACTTAAACGGGGAGAAAGAGACCCAGTACTTC.

This clonotype was seen many times. V gene TRBV29-1 combines with J gene TRBJ1-3, with 8 bases lining up with TRBD1. Germline CDR1 is SQVTM and CDR2 is ANQGSEA. Losses at the gene ends were 7 bases for V and 0 bases for J; bases not matched to a gene: 5. The CDR3 has 14 residues. This chain's CDR3 is CSGGGTGSGNTIYF. CDR3 nucleotide sequence: TGCAGCGGGGGGGGGACAGGCTCTGGAAACACCATATATTTT.

This clonotype has more than one count but fewer than ten. This chain links TRBV20-1 with TRBJ2-7; 7 bases are shared with TRBD2. Per the germline V gene, CDR1 is DFQATT and CDR2 is SNEGSKA (reference sequence). Germline trimming cut 0 bases from V and 5 bases from J; bases unmatched to any gene: 13. CDR3 length: 16 amino acids. CDR3 sequence reads: CSARDPGGRGEDEQYF. The CDR3, as DNA: TGCAGTGCTAGAGATCCGGGCGGGAGAGGAGAGGACGAGCAGTACTTC.

The chain links TRBV19 to TRBJ2-1; the D is unclear. Trimming left V 7 bases short and J 4 bases short, with 5 bases between. The CDR3 is 11 residues long. The germline CDR1 and CDR2 sequences are LNHDA and SQIVND (reference sequence). This chain's CDR3 is CASMEYNEQFF. The DNA for the CDR3 is TGTGCCAGTATGGAGTACAATGAGCAGTTCTTC.